This TCR beta chain is drawn from a study of CD8 T cells in ankylosing spondylitis. Study-level findings and limits: Disease-linked clones were CD8+ and relatively rare in peripheral blood. Within ankylosing spondylitis blood, a TCR beta motif made up of several highly homologous variants appeared to be characteristic. Researchers reportedly found disease-linked clones significantly enriched in matched ankylosing spondylitis synovial fluid.

Quantitative molecular-barcoded 5'-RACE generated the TCR beta libraries. MiXCR, run by TCRdb on the 5' RACE reads, gives a single entry per CDR3 protein. The data contain roughly 400,000 distinct CDR3 sequences, around 22% of them singletons. The CDR3 contains 15 residues. V was shortened by 3 bases and J by 1 base, with 11 bases between the two germline ends. To note about this clonotype: The antigen is unknown.

The sequenced sample was blood, either unsorted or a sorted T cell fraction (not recorded which). This receptor was obtained from a male donor with ankylosing spondylitis. This chain links TRBV12-3 or TRBV12-4 with TRBJ2-3, with D maybe TRBD2 (5 bases). CDR3 sequence reads: CASSLSSLGTDTQYF. For the CDR3, the DNA is TGTGCCAGCAGTTTGTCTAGCTTAGGCACAGATACGCAGTATTTT.